These 8 T cell receptor beta chains came from one sample sequenced in a study of vaccination effects on CD4 cells after COVID-19. In the ViraFEST assay, antigen-specific CD4+ clonotypes were identified by expansion after peptide-pool stimulation. Having been cultured for 10 days, the cells underwent CD4+ T cell isolation. Vaccine recipients had no previous SARS-CoV-2 infection; their nucleocapsid antibodies were negative. The antigens these receptors bind are not known. TCRdb's copy holds only in-frame clones and misses some; the assay was immunoSEQ multiplex PCR. The repertoire holds 35,000 to 40,000 clones, over 65% seen once, with just under 15% in the top ten. This specimen was CD4+ T cells from PBMCs cultured with HCoV-OC43 spike peptides, taken before COVID-19 vaccination. Subset described: HCoV-OC43 spike overlapping peptide pool stimulation. The source of these receptors is a human donor who received a COVID-19 vaccine.

The chain links TRBV11-3 to TRBJ2-1; D possibly corresponds to TRBD2 (5 bases). The CDR3 runs 15 residues. Germline V gene lookup returns CDR1 SGHNT and CDR2 YENEEA. V lost 5 bases and J 2 bases, leaving 13 bases between the germline ends. DNA of the CDR3: TGTGCCAGCAGCGAACGGGGTTTGCCCTACAATGAGCAGTTCTTC. Its translation: CASSERGLPYNEQFF. The full variable domain, in which reference TRBV11-3 and TRBJ2-1 provide the parts outside the CDR3, is EAGVVQSPRYKIIEKKQPVAFWCNPISGHNTLYWYLQNLGQGPELLIRYENEEAVDDSQLPKDRFSAERLKGVDSTLKIQPAELGDSAVYLCASSERGLPYNEQFFGPGTRLTVL.

A few counts support this clone. The CDR3 DNA is TGTGCCAGCAGCCAAGAGGGCGGACCCACAGATACGCAGTATTTT. Its protein is CASSQEGGPTDTQYF. The chain combines TRBV4-2 with TRBJ2-3; no reliable D call. Deletions cut 0 bases from V and 2 bases from J, with 9 bases between. This CDR3 is built from 15 residues. Germline V gene data show CDR1 as LGHNA and CDR2 as YNFKEQ.

V usage is TRBV5-1 and J usage is TRBJ2-2; D is perhaps TRBD2 (6 bases). This CDR3 region has 14 residues. Germline values: CDR1 SGHRS, CDR2 YFSETQ. Trimming removed 2 bases at V and 1 base at J, with 6 bases between. CDR3 protein: CASSFSGNTGELFF. The CDR3 DNA sequence: TGCGCCAGCAGCTTTAGCGGGAACACCGGGGAGCTGTTTTTT.

The rearrangement joins TRBV6-5 to TRBJ1-2, with D unresolved. This CDR3 is built from 14 residues. V dropped 0 bases and J dropped 2 bases, with 7 bases sitting between them. Germline assignment: CDR1 MNHEY and CDR2 SVGAGI. CDR3 nucleotides: TGTGCCAGCAGTTACTCGTACGACAACTATGGCTACACCTTC. Its protein product is CASSYSYDNYGYTF.

The J gene is TRBJ1-1, the V gene TRBV10-3; D call uncertain. The V and J ends lost 9 bases and 6 bases respectively, with 14 bases between them. CDR3 size: 12 residues. Per the germline V gene, CDR1 is ENHRY and CDR2 is SYGVKD. CDR3 DNA sequence: TGTGCCATTATTACTGCGACGGCTGAAGCTTTCTTT. Protein sequence: CAIITATAEAFF.

The chain carries TRBV4-1 and TRBJ2-7, with D possibly TRBD2 on 6 matching bases. V shed 1 base and J shed 2 bases, with 12 bases lying between them. The CDR3 is made up of 15 amino acids. CDR1 and CDR2 from the germline V gene are MGHRA and YSYEKL. In DNA form, the CDR3 reads TGCGCCAGCAGCCAAGCGTTTGCGGGGACCTACGAGCAGTACTTC. Its protein product is CASSQAFAGTYEQYF.

This sequence joins TRBV19 and TRBJ2-5, with TRBD2 matching 10 bases. Germline V gene sequence: CDR1 LNHDA, CDR2 SQIVND (reference sequence). This CDR3 comprises 16 residues. The J segment lost 9 bases and the V segment lost 4 bases, leaving 14 bases of the junction unmatched. CDR3 sequence: CASSKGSGGTAGAQYF. DNA for the CDR3: TGTGCCAGTAGTAAGGGTAGCGGGGGGACTGCAGGGGCCCAGTACTTC.

The V gene is TRBV5-1, the J gene TRBJ2-5; 7 positions agree with TRBD2. Germline V gene data show CDR1 as SGHRS and CDR2 as YFSETQ. V was pared by 4 bases and J by 2 bases, with 11 bases of the junction left unmatched. There are 16 residues in the CDR3. CDR3 DNA: TGCGCCAGCAGCCTCAGGCCCCTAGCGGCACAAGAGACCCAGTACTTC. Its protein product is CASSLRPLAAQETQYF.